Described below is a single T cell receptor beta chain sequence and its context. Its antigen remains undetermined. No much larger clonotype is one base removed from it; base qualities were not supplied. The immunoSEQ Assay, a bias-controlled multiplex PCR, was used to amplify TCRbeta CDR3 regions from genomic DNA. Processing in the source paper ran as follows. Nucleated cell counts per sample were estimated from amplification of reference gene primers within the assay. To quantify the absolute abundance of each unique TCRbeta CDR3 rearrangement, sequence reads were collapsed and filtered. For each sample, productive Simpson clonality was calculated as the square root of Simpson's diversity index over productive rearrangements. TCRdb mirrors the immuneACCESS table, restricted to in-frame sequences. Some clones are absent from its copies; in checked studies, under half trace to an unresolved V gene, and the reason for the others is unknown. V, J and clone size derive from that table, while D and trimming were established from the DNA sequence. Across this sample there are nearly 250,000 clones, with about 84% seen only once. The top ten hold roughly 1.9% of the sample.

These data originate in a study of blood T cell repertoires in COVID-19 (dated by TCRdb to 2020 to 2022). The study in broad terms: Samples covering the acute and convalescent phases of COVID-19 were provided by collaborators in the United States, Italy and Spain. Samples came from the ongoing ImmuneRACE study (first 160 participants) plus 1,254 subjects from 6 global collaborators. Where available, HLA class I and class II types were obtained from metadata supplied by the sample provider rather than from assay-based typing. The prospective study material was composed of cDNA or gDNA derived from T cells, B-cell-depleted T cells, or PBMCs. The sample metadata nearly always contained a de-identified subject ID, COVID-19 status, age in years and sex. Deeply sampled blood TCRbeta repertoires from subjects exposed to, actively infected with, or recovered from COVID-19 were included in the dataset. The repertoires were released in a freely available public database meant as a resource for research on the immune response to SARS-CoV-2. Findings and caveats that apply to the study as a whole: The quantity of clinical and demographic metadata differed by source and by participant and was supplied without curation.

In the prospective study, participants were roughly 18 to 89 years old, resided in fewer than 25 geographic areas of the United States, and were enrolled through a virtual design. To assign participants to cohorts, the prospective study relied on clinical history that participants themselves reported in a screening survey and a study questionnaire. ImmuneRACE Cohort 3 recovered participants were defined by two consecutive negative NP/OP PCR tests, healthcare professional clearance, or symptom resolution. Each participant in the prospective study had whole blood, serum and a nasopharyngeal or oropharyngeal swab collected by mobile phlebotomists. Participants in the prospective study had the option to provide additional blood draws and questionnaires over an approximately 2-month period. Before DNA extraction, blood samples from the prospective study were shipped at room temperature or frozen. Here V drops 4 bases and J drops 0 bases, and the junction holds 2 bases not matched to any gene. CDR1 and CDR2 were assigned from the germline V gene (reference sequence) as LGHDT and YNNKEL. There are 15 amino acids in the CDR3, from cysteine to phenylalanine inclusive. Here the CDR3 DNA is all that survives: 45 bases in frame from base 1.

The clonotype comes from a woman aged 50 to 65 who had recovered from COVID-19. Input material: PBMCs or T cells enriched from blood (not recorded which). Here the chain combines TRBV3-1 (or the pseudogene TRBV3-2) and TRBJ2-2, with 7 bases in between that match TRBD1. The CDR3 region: CASSPGQANTGELFF. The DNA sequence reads TGTGCCAGCAGCCCCGGACAGGCGAACACCGGGGAGCTGTTTTTT.